This passage covers 16 T cell receptor beta chains from one sample sequenced in a study of cytomegalovirus exposure and HLA in healthy donors. The PCR had 60 Vbeta and 13 Jbeta primers. Profiling relied on immunoSEQ multiplex PCR, and the TCRdb table lists in-frame clones only, not all of them. Among under 200,000 clones listed, approximately 80% were seen once. Sample: PBMCs. These receptor sequences come from a woman aged 18-30 years in good health and CMV-seronegative.

The chain uses TRBV11-2 and TRBJ1-1, with D uncertain. Trimming shortened V by 1 base and J by 10 bases, and 16 bases separated the two germline ends. The CDR3 is 14 amino acids. Germline V gives CDR1 SGHAT, CDR2 FQNNGV. CDR3 protein: CASSLGLGFGGAFF. CDR3 nucleotides: TGTGCCAGCAGCTTAGGTCTCGGGTTCGGCGGAGCTTTCTTT.

The chain has TRBV14 and TRBJ2-1, with D hard to call. The CDR3 is 12 amino acids. Germline-derived CDR1 and CDR2 are SGHDN and FVKESK. The V gene lost 0 bases and the J gene lost 7 bases, with 4 bases spanning the gap. The CDR3 DNA follows: TGTGCCAGCAGCCAAGAACGGAATGAGCAGTTCTTC. This translates into CASSQERNEQFF.

J is TRBJ2-2 and V is TRBV18; 7 bases align to TRBD2. The CDR3 contains 18 residues. CDR1 is KGHSH and CDR2 is LQKENI in the germline V gene. The J segment lost 4 bases and the V segment lost 1 base, leaving 12 bases of the junction unmatched. CDR3 sequence (DNA): TGTGCCAGCTCACCACAGGCATTCTCTAGCGGACCCACCGGGGAGCTGTTTTTT. Its translation is CASSPQAFSSGPTGELFF.

This clone has only one observation. V gene TRBV11-2 combines with J gene TRBJ2-2; D is uncertain. CDR1 is SGHAT and CDR2 is FQNNGV in the germline V gene. This CDR3 is built from 14 residues. Trimming cost V 2 bases and J 1 base, with 5 bases left between them. In DNA form, the CDR3 reads TGTGCCAGCAGCTTATTAGAGAACACCGGGGAGCTGTTTTTT. This encodes CASSLLENTGELFF.

This clone was observed a handful of times. The rearrangement uses TRBV6-5 and TRBJ1-2, with TRBD1 matching 7 bases. Looked up from germline, CDR1 is MNHEY and CDR2 is SVGAGI. The J segment lost 4 bases and the V segment lost 11 bases, leaving 10 bases of the junction unmatched. The CDR3 totals 13 residues. The CDR3 DNA reads as TGTGCCGCTTTAGGGGGCCCCCTCTATGGCTACACCTTC. Amino acids: CAALGGPLYGYTF.

This clone was observed once. This chain uses TRBV5-6 with TRBJ1-3; 7 bases agree with TRBD1. Germline CDR1 is SGHDT and CDR2 is YYEEEE. This CDR3 is 16 amino acids long. The J segment lost 2 bases and the V segment lost 2 bases, leaving 7 bases of the junction unmatched. The CDR3 reads CASSFRSTGPGNTIYF. The CDR3 DNA reads TGTGCCAGCAGCTTTCGATCGACAGGGCCTGGAAACACCATATATTTT. Full variable domain (rest looked up from reference TRBV5-6 and TRBJ1-3): DAGVTQSPTHLIKTRGQQVTLRCSPKSGHDTVSWYQQALGQGPQFIFQYYEEEERQRGNFPDRFSGHQFPNYSSELNVNALLLGDSALYLCASSFRSTGPGNTIYFGEGSWLTVV.

The rearrangement links TRBV7-9 to TRBJ2-3; 7 nucleotides match TRBD2. CDR1 and CDR2 (germline): SEHNR, FQNEAQ (reference sequence). There are 14 residues in the CDR3. Losses at the gene ends were 11 bases for V and 0 bases for J; bases not matched to a gene: 8. CDR3 region: CAALREGSTDTQYF. CDR3 bases: TGTGCCGCCCTCAGGGAGGGTAGCACAGATACGCAGTATTTT.

This chain's CDR3 is CASSIQGTNQPQHF. CDR3 in DNA: TGTGCCAGCAGCATACAGGGGACGAATCAGCCCCAGCATTTT. The V and J genes are TRBV21-1 and TRBJ1-5; the table's D gene call, TRBD1, was not cross checked with the DNA. TRBV21-1 constitutes a pseudogene. The CDR3 totals 14 residues.

This chain links TRBV7-8 with TRBJ2-7; D is perhaps TRBD1 (5 bases). Germline loops: CDR1 SGHVS, CDR2 FQNEAQ. Trimming cost V 0 bases and J 3 bases, with 9 bases left between them. CDR3 length equals 14 residues. CDR3 coding DNA: TGTGCCAGCAGCTTAGCTGGCAGGGACTACGAGCAGTACGTC. As protein: CASSLAGRDYEQYV.

V is TRBV2 and J is TRBJ2-5, with 11 bases matching TRBD2. Germline loops: CDR1 SNHLY, CDR2 FYNNEI. V gave up 6 bases and J gave up 2 bases; unmatched junction bases: 8. This CDR3 spans 16 amino acids. DNA for the CDR3: TGTGCCAGCAGCCCCTGGGGACTAGCGGAACAAGAGACCCAGTACTTC. Translating it yields CASSPWGLAEQETQYF.

Here the CDR3 DNA reads TGTGCCAGTAGTCCTTCAGGGAGCAATCAGCCCCAGCATTTT. The encoded protein is CASSPSGSNQPQHF. V gene TRBV19 combines with J gene TRBJ1-5; weak D call: TRBD1 (5 bases). CDR1 is LNHDA, CDR2 SQIVND, per germline (reference sequence). V gave up 5 bases and J gave up 1 base, with 9 bases separating them. This CDR3 contains 14 residues.

This chain uses TRBV10-1 with TRBJ2-1, with D hard to call. CDR3 length: 15 residues. V was clipped by 3 bases and J by 5 bases, with 14 bases between them. CDR1 and CDR2 from the germline V gene are WNHNN and SYGVQD (reference sequence). CDR3 protein: CASSDEQPLHNEQFF. The DNA for the CDR3 is TGCGCCAGCAGTGATGAACAGCCGCTCCACAATGAGCAGTTCTTC.

This chain connects TRBV19 to TRBJ2-3, with TRBD2 identical over 9 bases. The CDR3 runs to 14 residues. V trimming: 9 bases; J trimming: 5 bases; junction bases outside the gene matches: 9. CDR1 and CDR2 from the germline V gene are LNHDA and SQIVND (reference sequence). DNA of the CDR3: TGTGCCAGCTCTCCGGGACTAGCTATAGATACGCAGTATTTT. It specifies CASSPGLAIDTQYF.

Regarding this clone: The junction does not match germline at one end; this may be a read error. The chain uses TRBV30 and TRBJ2-6, with D perhaps matching TRBD1 (5 bases). From germline, CDR1 is GTSNPN and CDR2 SVGIG (reference sequence). The CDR3 spans 17 residues. The CDR3 reads CAWSLTVTWPGANALAF. As DNA, the CDR3 is TGTGCCTGGAGTCTAACAGTTACCTGGCCTGGGGCCAACGCCCTGGCTTTC.

The chain joins TRBV19 to TRBJ1-2, with D possibly being TRBD1 (6 bases). The germline V gene has CDR1 LNHDA and CDR2 SQIVND (reference sequence). Trimming took off 0 bases at V and 3 bases at J, with 20 bases between the two ends. The CDR3 runs to 18 residues. DNA for the CDR3: TGTGCCAGTAGTATAGATGGTACAGGGAAGGGTAGTGACTATGGCTACACCTTC. It yields the protein CASSIDGTGKGSDYGYTF.

Note on this clone: One junction end does not reproduce the germline sequence, and a read error may be involved. The chain has TRBV14 and TRBJ2-1; TRBD2 might be the D (5 bases). The germline V gene encodes CDR1 SGHDN and CDR2 FVKESK. There are 14 residues in the CDR3. CDR3 bases: TGTGCCAGCACCCAATCCCTCGGGGTCAATGAGCAGTTCTTC. Translating it yields CASTQSLGVNEQFF.